The entry below gives a single T cell receptor beta chain sequence along with its context. These data are taken from a study of beta chain features in type 1 diabetes. The entirety of the isolated RNA underwent reverse transcription, so expressed TCRB transcripts were sequenced. Data came from immunoSEQ multiplex PCR; TCRdb stores just in-frame clones and leaves some out. Seen here are some 150,000 clones, 11% observed once, and the top ten hold roughly 2%. Sampling consisted of one heparinised blood draw per donor, averaging roughly 110 mL. A sort by CD45RO/CCR7/CD25/CD127/CD95/CD27 yielded CD4+ naive, central memory, regulatory and stem cell-like memory cells. Trimming cost V 3 bases and J 0 bases, with 9 bases left between them. The CDR3 loop spans 15 amino acids. Germline V CDR1 and CDR2: LGHNA, YNFKEQ.

The specimen sequenced was central memory CD4+ T cells from blood. The receptor was isolated from a man aged 18 to 29 in good health. V is TRBV4-2 and J is TRBJ1-5; no firm D call. The DNA for the CDR3 is TGTGCCAGCAGCCAGGCGACAAATAGCAATCAGCCCCAGCATTTT. It codes for CASSQATNSNQPQHF.